The 18 T cell receptor beta chains below come from one sample, sequenced in a study of cytomegalovirus exposure and HLA in healthy donors. The primer mix had 60 Vbeta and 13 Jbeta primers. Profiling relied on immunoSEQ multiplex PCR, and the TCRdb table lists in-frame clones only, not all of them. The sample has roughly 190,000 clones; over 70% are singletons. The specimen sequenced was PBMCs. Receptors originate from a man aged 50-59 years in good health and CMV-seronegative.

This clone has more than one count but fewer than ten. V gene TRBV11-3 combines with J gene TRBJ2-7; 12 nucleotides match TRBD2. CDR3 length: 16 residues. Germline lookup yields CDR1 SGHNT and CDR2 YENEEA. J was trimmed by 5 bases and V by 1 base; bases with no gene match: 6. The CDR3 DNA reads as TGTGCCAGCAGCTTAGTCGGGACTAGCGGGCCTAACGAGCAGTACTTC. Its translation: CASSLVGTSGPNEQYF.

This chain links TRBV15 with TRBJ2-1; 8 bases map to TRBD2. CDR1 and CDR2 (germline): LNHNV, YYDKDF (reference sequence). Unmatched junction bases numbered 3, after V lost 5 bases and J lost 3 bases. The CDR3 runs 14 residues. The CDR3 DNA reads TGTGCCACCAGCGGAGCGGGGGTCTACAATGAGCAGTTCTTC. This sequence encodes CATSGAGVYNEQFF.

This clone was detected a few times. V is TRBV4-1 and J is TRBJ1-4, with D unresolved. Trimming cost V 4 bases and J 6 bases, with 9 bases left between them. The CDR3 totals 13 residues. From germline, CDR1 is MGHRA and CDR2 YSYEKL. CDR3 DNA sequence: TGCGCCAGCAGCCTCACTCGGGATGAAAAACTGTTTTTT. This encodes CASSLTRDEKLFF.

The chain uses TRBV6-1 and TRBJ2-3; D not resolved. V was shortened by 4 bases and J by 7 bases, with 9 bases between the two germline ends. Germline CDR1 reads MNHNS; CDR2 reads SASEGT. The CDR3 length is 12 residues. Written as DNA, the CDR3 is TGTGCCAGCAGTGGTTCTCCGTATACGCAGTATTTT. Translating gives CASSGSPYTQYF.

The chain employs TRBV10-1 and TRBJ2-2, with D possibly being TRBD1 (6 bases). V was cut by 2 bases and J by 5 bases, with 18 bases left in between. This CDR3 is built from 17 residues. CDR1 WNHNN and CDR2 SYGVQD come from the germline V gene (reference sequence). Here the CDR3 reads CASSEKDRSVGTGELFF. The CDR3 DNA reads TGCGCCAGCAGTGAGAAGGACAGATCAGTTGGGACCGGGGAGCTGTTTTTT.

The chain combines TRBV12-5 with TRBJ2-1; a possible D gene is TRBD1 (5 bases). V was clipped by 7 bases and J by 7 bases, with 5 bases between them. There are 10 residues in the CDR3. Germline-derived CDR1 and CDR2 are LGHNT and FRNRAP. The CDR3 loop reads CASEGNEQFF. CDR3 in DNA: TGTGCTAGTGAGGGGAATGAGCAGTTCTTC.

V is TRBV5-1 and J is TRBJ2-5, with D possibly TRBD2 on 6 matching bases. The J call may be in error: the DNA end matches TRBJ2-7 better. This CDR3 comprises 16 residues. Germline V gives CDR1 SGHRS, CDR2 YFSETQ. The CDR3 DNA reads TGCGCCAGCAGCTCATTGTCGGGGGAGGCCTCCTACGAGCAGTACTTC. Its translation: CASSSLSGEASYEQYF.

This sequence joins TRBV18 and TRBJ2-7; the D gene is possibly TRBD2 (6 bases). The CDR3 spans 12 residues. The V gene lost 8 bases and the J gene lost 3 bases, with 11 bases spanning the gap. In germline, CDR1 is KGHSH, CDR2 LQKENI. CDR3 residues: CASQGLNYEQYF. The CDR3 nucleotides read TGTGCCAGCCAGGGACTGAACTACGAGCAGTACTTC.

This chain joins TRBV7-8 and TRBJ2-1; 7 bases are a match to TRBD2. Germline assignment: CDR1 SGHVS and CDR2 FQNEAQ. The CDR3 is 16 residues long. J was trimmed by 9 bases and V by 4 bases; bases with no gene match: 15. The DNA for the CDR3 is TGTGCCAGCAGCTCGTACAACACGCGGGGGAGGATTGAGCAGTTCTTC. This gives the protein CASSSYNTRGRIEQFF.

This clone was counted between two and nine times. The V and J genes are TRBV4-1 and TRBJ2-1; D gene ambiguous. The germline V and J ends were trimmed by 0 bases and 7 bases, with 7 bases remaining between them. Germline loops: CDR1 MGHRA, CDR2 YSYEKL. The CDR3 contains 13 residues. The CDR3 region has the DNA TGCGCCAGCAGCCAAGAGGGCCGAAATGAGCAGTTCTTC. The encoded protein is CASSQEGRNEQFF.

The CDR3 region has the DNA TGTGCCAGCAGTTTGAACAGGGCAGTTGGATCCTATAATTCACCCCTCCACTTT. Its protein product is CASSLNRAVGSYNSPLHF. The rearrangement joins TRBV27 to TRBJ1-6, with D tentatively TRBD1 (6 bases). CDR1 and CDR2 from the germline V gene are MNHEY and SMNVEV (reference sequence). The CDR3 has 18 amino acids. Trimming removed 3 bases from V and 1 base from J, with 16 bases in between.

The chain links TRBV9 to TRBJ2-2; 10 bases agree with TRBD1. Germline assignment: CDR1 SGDLS and CDR2 YYNGEE. This CDR3 contains 16 residues. The V and J ends lost 4 bases and 6 bases, in that order; junction bases with no gene match: 9. CDR3 protein: CASSIMTGGAAGELFF. CDR3 coding DNA: TGTGCCAGCAGCATAATGACAGGGGGCGCTGCCGGGGAGCTGTTTTTT.

The rearrangement joins TRBV7-9 to TRBJ1-3; 8 bases line up with TRBD1. The CDR3 consists of 15 residues. Trimming at V came to 5 bases and at J to 4 bases, leaving 7 bases not matched to a gene. Germline CDR1 and CDR2: SEHNR and FQNEAQ (reference sequence). DNA of the CDR3: TGTGCCAGCAGCCGGACAGGGTCGGCCGGAAACACCATATATTTT. Translation: CASSRTGSAGNTIYF. The variable domain in full, completed from reference TRBV7-9 and TRBJ1-3, reads DTGVSQNPRHKITKRGQNVTFRCDPISEHNRLYWYRQTLGQGPEFLTYFQNEAQLEKSRLLSDRFSAERPKGSFSTLEIQRTEQGDSAMYLCASSRTGSAGNTIYFGEGSWLTVV.

This clone was found a few times. The chain couples TRBV10-3 to TRBJ2-6; 8 bases are shared with TRBD1. Germline assignment: CDR1 ENHRY and CDR2 SYGVKD. This CDR3 spans 16 amino acids. V was clipped by 4 bases and J by 0 bases; unmatched bases: 2. The CDR3 loop is CAISGTGGSGANVLTF. The DNA of the CDR3 is TGTGCCATCAGTGGTACAGGGGGCTCTGGGGCCAACGTCCTGACTTTC.

This clone was counted a few times. The chain combines TRBV5-6 with TRBJ1-2; 12 nucleotides match TRBD1. V shed 7 bases and J 8 bases; nucleotides not matched to a gene: 12. This CDR3 has 15 residues. Germline lookup yields CDR1 SGHDT and CDR2 YYEEEE. The DNA for the CDR3 is TGTGCCAGCCGCGATAGGGGACAGGGGGCTAGCGGCTACACCTTC. Its translation is CASRDRGQGASGYTF. Together with reference TRBV5-6 and TRBJ1-2, the CDR3 gives the full variable domain: DAGVTQSPTHLIKTRGQQVTLRCSPKSGHDTVSWYQQALGQGPQFIFQYYEEEERQRGNFPDRFSGHQFPNYSSELNVNALLLGDSALYLCASRDRGQGASGYTFGSGTRLTVV.

The chain joins TRBV30 to TRBJ1-6; 11 bases are shared with TRBD1. Germline CDR1 is GTSNPN and CDR2 is SVGIG (reference sequence). This CDR3 is 15 amino acids long. V dropped 0 bases and J dropped 10; count of bases not matched to a gene: 5. CDR3 in DNA: TGTGCCTGGAGTGTAGCCGGGACAGGGGGATCACCCCTCCACTTT. The encoded protein is CAWSVAGTGGSPLHF. Full variable domain (outside the CDR3, taken from reference TRBV30 and TRBJ1-6): SQTIHQWPATLVQPVGSPLSLECTVEGTSNPNLYWYRQAAGRGLQLLFYSVGIGQISSEVPQNLSASRPQDRQFILSSKKLLLSDSGFYLCAWSVAGTGGSPLHFGNGTRLTVT.

This clone was detected only a few times. V gene TRBV5-1 combines with J gene TRBJ2-2; TRBD2 matches 13 bases. CDR3 length: 16 residues. With 3 bases clipped from V and 7 bases from J, the junction kept 6 bases outside the gene matches. Per the germline V gene, CDR1 is SGHRS and CDR2 is YFSETQ. DNA for the CDR3: TGCGCCAGCAGCTCCGGACTAGCGGGGGCGGGCGGGGAGCTGTTTTTT. Its translation: CASSSGLAGAGGELFF.

On this clone: One end of the junction is discordant with germline, which a read error may explain. Other DNA sequences from this sample encode an identical CDR3 as well. The chain couples TRBV10-2 to TRBJ1-1, with TRBD1 matching 8 bases. Germline CDR1 is WSHSY and CDR2 is SAAADI. CDR3 size: 12 residues. CDR3 in DNA: TGCGCCAGCGGACAGGGCGACACCGAAGCTTTCTTT. Amino acid sequence: CASGQGDTEAFF.